This TCR beta chain was captured in a study of T cell clusters in autoimmune cytopenias. Notes on the study in general: Functional roles of the in silico T cell clusters still await experimental validation.

The CDR3 totals 15 residues. Germline CDR1 and CDR2: MRHNA and SNTAGT. TRB was amplified from about 260 ng of peripheral blood genomic DNA per sample. About this clonotype: As yet, its antigen is unknown.

TRB rearrangements were amplified by touch-down multiplex PCR with mixed TRB-A/B primers. TCRdb processed the multiplex PCR reads again and assigns one entry to each CDR3 protein, with no DNA. Its clone listing holds approximately 7,000 distinct CDR3 sequences. This sample was also put to use in a study of T cell repertoires in aging, cancer and after chemotherapy. That work states: Untreated cancer patients had significantly lower blood TCR diversity than age-matched healthy donors. In healthy donors, age-related TCR diversity loss mainly reflected lost richness.

This TCR was sampled from a human donor in good health. V and J are TRBV6-4 and TRBJ2-1; TCRdb designates TRBD1, a call that cannot be tested without DNA. Sample: peripheral blood. This chain's CDR3 is CASSPQGSGGNEQFF.